This passage covers 17 T cell receptor beta chains from one sample sequenced in a study of post-analysis software for immune sequencing data. Built from TCR beta cDNA, the libraries had unique molecular identifiers in them. TCRdb redid the calling of the PCR reads with MiXCR, one entry per CDR3 protein. The table includes about 200,000 distinct CDR3 sequences, 29% detected once. These TCRs are of unknown antigen specificity. Overall study findings and caveats: Controls had lower frequencies than patients of five or six TRBV segments, which included TRBV5-6, TRBV5-1 and TRBV20-1.

What was sequenced was blood. The receptors were sampled from a girl aged 2-17 years with multiple sclerosis.

This clonotype was recorded at least ten times. This chain links TRBV6-1 with TRBJ2-3; no firm D call. V lost 7 bases, J lost 1 base, and 9 bases lay in between. The CDR3 spans 13 residues. The germline gives CDR1 MNHNS, CDR2 SASEGT. The CDR3 region has the DNA TGTGCCAGCAATGCCCAGGGCACAGATACGCAGTATTTT. Translating gives CASNAQGTDTQYF.

This clonotype was counted between two and nine times. A much larger clone sits a single nucleotide away, making a read error possible. The chain employs TRBV29-1 and TRBJ2-5; TRBD2 is a possible D gene (6 bases). The germline V gene encodes CDR1 SQVTM and CDR2 ANQGSEA. This CDR3 spans 13 amino acids. Trimming stripped 2 bases from V and 2 bases from J, with 9 bases between. In DNA form, the CDR3 reads TGCAGCGTTGAACCGGCGGGACAAGAGACCCAGTACTTC. Translation: CSVEPAGQETQYF.

This chain connects TRBV12-3 or TRBV12-4 to TRBJ1-6; D not certain. V was clipped by 6 bases and J by 9 bases, with 12 bases between them. This CDR3 is built from 13 residues. CDR3 loop: CASSPGLGSPLHF. The CDR3 DNA is TGTGCCAGCAGCCCGGGGTTGGGTTCACCCCTCCACTTT.

V and J are TRBV5-1 and TRBJ2-3, with 8 nucleotides matching TRBD1. The V gene end was trimmed by 3 bases and the J gene end by 4 bases; junction bases not matched to a gene: 10. Germline assignment: CDR1 SGHRS and CDR2 YFSETQ. CDR3 length: 16 residues. CDR3 coding DNA: TGCGCCAGCAGCTCCCTACAGGGGGATTACGCAGATACGCAGTATTTT. Amino acid sequence: CASSSLQGDYADTQYF.

As for this clonotype: A much larger clone differs by one base, so this may be a read error. The gene calls are TRBV12-3 or TRBV12-4 and TRBJ2-6, with D perhaps matching TRBD1 (5 bases). This CDR3 contains 14 residues. As DNA, the CDR3 is TGTGCCAGCTTTACGGTTTCTGGGGCCAACGTCCGGACTTTC. Its protein is CASFTVSGANVRTF.

This clonotype has a count of ten or more. This chain joins TRBV7-8 and TRBJ2-3; D possibly corresponds to TRBD1 (7 bases). The CDR3 consists of 17 residues. Trimming removed 1 base at V and 5 bases at J, with 19 bases between. CDR1 SGHVS and CDR2 FQNEAQ come from the germline V gene. DNA for the CDR3: TGTGCCAGCAGCTTAGACGCGACAGGGAGGAGCGGAGATACGCAGTATTTT. It specifies CASSLDATGRSGDTQYF.

V and J are TRBV5-1 and TRBJ1-1; TRBD1 might be the D (6 bases). In germline, CDR1 is SGHRS, CDR2 YFSETQ. The V end was cut by 0 bases, the J end by 1 base, with 13 bases between. The CDR3 totals 16 residues. The DNA of the CDR3 is TGCGCCAGCAGCTTGGAACAGGGAGGAACGAACACTGAAGCTTTCTTT. This codes for CASSLEQGGTNTEAFF.

The V call is TRBV7-3, the J call TRBJ1-6; 7 bases align to TRBD1. V trimming: 6 bases; J trimming: 9 bases; junction bases outside the gene matches: 8. The CDR3 totals 14 residues. Germline V gene data show CDR1 as SGHTA and CDR2 as FQGTGA. The CDR3 DNA sequence: TGTGCCAGCAGTGAAGGGGGCGCGGGTTCACCCCTCCACTTT. This translates into CASSEGGAGSPLHF.

Remarks on this clonotype: An end of the junction differs from the germline gene, which may be a read error. This sequence joins TRBV6-6 and TRBJ1-6; a weak D match, TRBD1 (5 bases). The CDR3 is 14 amino acids. Germline CDR1 MNHNY, CDR2 SVGAGI (reference sequence). DNA of the CDR3: TGTACCAGCGCCCGACAGCATGATAATTCACCCCTCCACTTT. This gives the protein CTSARQHDNSPLHF.

V gene TRBV7-2 combines with J gene TRBJ1-2; D possibly corresponds to TRBD1 (5 bases). Germline assignment: CDR1 SGHTA and CDR2 FQGNSA. CDR3 length: 13 amino acids. Trimming shortened V by 4 bases and J by 3 bases, and 9 bases separated the two germline ends. CDR3: CASSSRVDYGYTF. The CDR3 DNA reads TGTGCCAGCAGCTCCAGGGTGGACTATGGCTACACCTTC. Full variable domain (missing parts from reference TRBV7-2 and TRBJ1-2): GAGVSQSPSNKVTEKGKDVELRCDPISGHTALYWYRQSLGQGLEFLIYFQGNSAPDKSGLPSDRFSAERTGGSVSTLTIQRTQQEDSAVYLCASSSRVDYGYTFGSGTRLTVV.

This clonotype was seen more than once but under ten times. This chain links TRBV5-1 with TRBJ1-1, with D possibly TRBD1 on 5 matching bases. The CDR3 length is 13 residues. The germline gives CDR1 SGHRS, CDR2 YFSETQ. Trimming removed 4 bases at V and 1 base at J, with 8 bases between. CDR3 sequence (DNA): TGCGCCAGCAGCACCACAGGGAACACTGAAGCTTTCTTT. Protein: CASSTTGNTEAFF. Filled out from reference TRBV5-1 and TRBJ1-1, the complete variable domain reads KAGVTQTPRYLIKTRGQQVTLSCSPISGHRSVSWYQQTPGQGLQFLFEYFSETQRNKGNFPGRFSGRQFSNSRSEMNVSTLELGDSALYLCASSTTGNTEAFFGQGTRLTVV.

In this sample, this clonotype turned up a few times. The chain links TRBV20-1 to TRBJ1-2; D possibly corresponds to TRBD1 (5 bases). Trimming removed 3 bases at V and 4 bases at J, with 12 bases between. The CDR3 is made up of 13 amino acids. Germline CDR1 is DFQATT and CDR2 is SNEGSKA (reference sequence). The CDR3 nucleotides read TGCAGTGCTAGGGGACCGGGAGTCTATGGCTACACCTTC. As protein: CSARGPGVYGYTF.

This clonotype has a handful of counts. A much larger clone sits a single nucleotide away, making a read error possible. V gene TRBV7-2 combines with J gene TRBJ2-7; D gene ambiguous. Trimming stripped 0 bases from V and 7 bases from J, with 19 bases between. CDR1 and CDR2 (germline): SGHTA, FQGNSA. The CDR3 totals 16 residues. The CDR3 sequence is CASSLAGRRRSNEQYF. As DNA, the CDR3 is TGTGCCAGCAGCTTAGCCGGGCGGAGAAGGTCCAATGAGCAGTACTTC. Full variable domain (remainder filled in from reference TRBV7-2 and TRBJ2-7): GAGVSQSPSNKVTEKGKDVELRCDPISGHTALYWYRQSLGQGLEFLIYFQGNSAPDKSGLPSDRFSAERTGGSVSTLTIQRTQQEDSAVYLCASSLAGRRRSNEQYFGPGTRLTVT.

This clonotype has ten or more counts. The chain couples TRBV20-1 to TRBJ1-4; 8 bases match TRBD1. Germline V gene lookup returns CDR1 DFQATT and CDR2 SNEGSKA (reference sequence). Losses at the gene ends were 6 bases for V and 6 bases for J; bases not matched to a gene: 9. The CDR3 contains 14 residues. In DNA form, the CDR3 reads TGCAGTGCGATCGCAGGGGGCTCAGATGAAAAACTGTTTTTT. Its protein is CSAIAGGSDEKLFF.

This clonotype was counted many times. The genes are TRBV5-1 and TRBJ2-3, with unresolved D. The V end lost 0 bases, the J end lost 0 bases, and 8 bases lay between the germline ends. The CDR3 spans 15 residues. Germline V gives CDR1 SGHRS, CDR2 YFSETQ. For the CDR3, the DNA is TGCGCCAGCAGCTTGGGGTCCGGAAGCACAGATACGCAGTATTTT. It is translated as CASSLGSGSTDTQYF.

This clonotype was found a few times. The chain recombines TRBV7-9 with TRBJ1-6; D unresolved. V was cut by 8 bases and J by 9 bases, with 14 bases left in between. Germline V lookup: CDR1 SEHNR, CDR2 FQNEAQ (reference sequence). The CDR3 contains 13 residues. The CDR3 DNA follows: TGTGCCAGCGGTGACAAAGGTGGTTCACCCCTCCACTTT. It is translated as CASGDKGGSPLHF.

Many counts were recorded for this clonotype. The rearrangement links TRBV29-1 to TRBJ1-2; the match to TRBD1 covers 9 bases. Germline V gene data show CDR1 as SQVTM and CDR2 as ANQGSEA. The CDR3 contains 13 residues. Trimming cost V 4 bases and J 4 bases; bases outside gene matches: 4. CDR3 in DNA: TGCAGCGTTGCACCGGGACAGGGCTATGGCTACACCTTC. Translation gives CSVAPGQGYGYTF.